What follows are 27 T cell receptor beta chains derived from one specimen sequenced in a study of T-cell reconstitution after alpha-beta-depleted transplantation in children. Unique molecular identifiers were incorporated during preparation of the TCRbeta library. MiXCR, run by TCRdb on the PCR reads, gives a single entry per CDR3 protein. The sample lists around 250,000 distinct CDR3 sequences, around 7.5% occurring once. The source material was PBMCs, mostly from graft donor cells, sampled 180 days after TCRalphabeta/CD19-depleted stem cell transplant. These receptors all come from a male patient aged 10 to 17 who had a stem cell transplant for acute lymphoblastic leukemia, so the T cells may come from the graft donor.

This clonotype showed up many times. V gene TRBV20-1 combines with J gene TRBJ1-2; 7 bases map to TRBD1. V was clipped by 6 bases and J by 3 bases; unmatched bases: 13. CDR3 length equals 15 residues. The germline gives CDR1 DFQATT, CDR2 SNEGSKA (reference sequence). CDR3 in DNA: TGCAGTGCCCGAGCCCCGACAGGGAAGGACTATGGCTACACCTTC. It yields the protein CSARAPTGKDYGYTF.

V and J are TRBV18 and TRBJ2-1; TRBD2 agrees at 9 bases. Germline trimming cut 0 bases from V and 0 bases from J; bases unmatched to any gene: 9. Germline V gene data show CDR1 as KGHSH and CDR2 as LQKENI. This CDR3 is built from 19 residues. The chain's CDR3 is CASSPPPSSGITSYNEQFF. CDR3 bases: TGTGCCAGCTCACCACCGCCTTCTAGCGGGATAACCTCCTACAATGAGCAGTTCTTC. Combining the CDR3 with reference TRBV18 and TRBJ2-1 gives the whole variable domain NAGVMQNPRHLVRRRGQEARLRCSPMKGHSHVYWYRQLPEEGLKFMVYLQKENIIDESGMPKERFSAEFPKEGPSILRIQQVVRGDSAAYFCASSPPPSSGITSYNEQFFGPGTRLTVL.

This clonotype was seen repeatedly, ten times or more. The rearrangement uses TRBV7-9 and TRBJ2-7; D call uncertain. V lost 2 bases and J lost 2, with 13 bases in between. The CDR3 has 15 residues. The germline V gene has CDR1 SEHNR and CDR2 FQNEAQ (reference sequence). The CDR3 bases are TGTGCCAGCAGCTTAAATTCCGGAAACCCCTACGAGCAGTACTTC. Translation: CASSLNSGNPYEQYF. Full variable domain (missing parts from reference TRBV7-9 and TRBJ2-7): DTGVSQNPRHKITKRGQNVTFRCDPISEHNRLYWYRQTLGQGPEFLTYFQNEAQLEKSRLLSDRFSAERPKGSFSTLEIQRTEQGDSAMYLCASSLNSGNPYEQYFGPGTRLTVT.

This clonotype was recorded at least ten times. The V call is TRBV7-2, the J call TRBJ2-7, with D possibly matching TRBD2 (5 bases). This CDR3 has 15 amino acids. Germline assignment: CDR1 SGHTA and CDR2 FQGNSA. V was clipped by 2 bases and J by 0 bases, with 11 bases between them. The CDR3 DNA sequence: TGTGCCAGCAGCTTACCCGGACTGCCCTCCTACGAGCAGTACTTC. The encoded protein is CASSLPGLPSYEQYF.

This clonotype was seen repeatedly, ten times or more. The V and J genes are TRBV7-9 and TRBJ2-5, with D unresolved. In germline, CDR1 is SEHNR, CDR2 FQNEAQ (reference sequence). CDR3 size: 16 residues. With 1 base removed from V and 3 bases from J, the gap between germline ends came to 15 bases. As DNA, the CDR3 is TGTGCCAGCAGCTTAGTGAATTTGGTCGTCGAAGAGACCCAGTACTTC. Amino acid sequence: CASSLVNLVVEETQYF.

This clonotype was seen ten or more times. The V and J genes are TRBV27 and TRBJ2-1, with 10 bases aligning to TRBD1. Germline V gene lookup returns CDR1 MNHEY and CDR2 SMNVEV (reference sequence). The CDR3 spans 15 residues. V gave up 1 base and J gave up 7 bases; unmatched junction bases: 4. CDR3 in amino acids: CASSLWGTGENEQFF. CDR3 coding DNA: TGTGCCAGCAGTTTATGGGGGACAGGGGAGAATGAGCAGTTCTTC.

This clonotype showed up many times. The V call is TRBV12-3 or TRBV12-4, the J call TRBJ2-2; perhaps D is TRBD1 or TRBD2 (5 bases each). The CDR3 extends over 13 amino acids. The germline V and J ends were trimmed by 3 bases and 8 bases, with 10 bases remaining between them. The CDR3 sequence is CASSFRGPGELFF. The DNA for the CDR3 is TGTGCCAGCAGTTTCCGGGGACCAGGGGAGCTGTTTTTT.

In this sample, this clonotype turned up many times. The chain recombines TRBV28 with TRBJ2-1, with D possibly TRBD2 on 7 matching bases. This CDR3 region has 16 residues. In germline, CDR1 is MDHEN, CDR2 SYDVKM. The V end was cut by 2 bases, the J end by 4 bases, with 15 bases between. The CDR3 is CASSLRGAGVYNEQFF. CDR3 in DNA: TGTGCCAGCAGTTTACGGGGGGCGGGAGTATACAATGAGCAGTTCTTC.

This sequence joins TRBV5-1 and TRBJ2-3; TRBD2 agrees at 9 bases. Per the germline V gene, CDR1 is SGHRS and CDR2 is YFSETQ. The CDR3 loop spans 18 amino acids. V trimming: 0 bases; J trimming: 8 bases; junction bases outside the gene matches: 16. The CDR3 reads CASSLAGQRGVSGGTQYF. CDR3 DNA sequence: TGCGCCAGCAGCTTGGCCGGACAGCGGGGGGTTTCCGGAGGTACGCAGTATTTT.

In its sample, this clonotype was seen many times. The CDR3 loop is CASSSPDLRVTGYEQYF. CDR3 nucleotide sequence: TGTGCCAGCAGCTCTCCAGACCTTAGGGTGACCGGCTACGAGCAGTACTTC. The chain uses TRBV7-9 and TRBJ2-7; D remains unclear. This CDR3 is 17 amino acids long. The V end was cut by 4 bases, the J end by 3 bases, with 22 bases between. CDR1 is SEHNR and CDR2 is FQNEAQ in the germline V gene (reference sequence). The variable domain in full, with the rest retrieved from reference TRBV7-9 and TRBJ2-7, is DTGVSQNPRHKITKRGQNVTFRCDPISEHNRLYWYRQTLGQGPEFLTYFQNEAQLEKSRLLSDRFSAERPKGSFSTLEIQRTEQGDSAMYLCASSSPDLRVTGYEQYFGPGTRLTVT.

This clonotype has a count of ten or more. This chain links TRBV21-1 with TRBJ2-1. TRBV21-1 is termed a pseudogene. The CDR3 is 15 residues long. In DNA, the CDR3 is TGTGCCAGCAGCAAAGCAGGGATCCTTTACAATGAGCAGTTCTTC. It codes for CASSKAGILYNEQFF.

This clonotype was recorded at least ten times. The chain combines TRBV28 with TRBJ1-2; TRBD1 matches at 9 bases. The V segment lost 5 bases and the J segment 4 bases; nucleotides outside the gene matches: 5. CDR3 length equals 14 residues. Germline CDR1 and CDR2: MDHEN and SYDVKM. The CDR3: CASSPPGQGYGYTF. DNA of the CDR3: TGTGCCAGCAGTCCTCCGGGACAGGGCTATGGCTACACCTTC.

The table lists this clonotype with many counts. This chain connects TRBV28 to TRBJ2-1; D possibly uses TRBD1 or TRBD2 (5 bases each). V lost 4 bases and J 9 bases, leaving 19 bases between the germline ends. The CDR3 length is 15 residues. Per the germline V gene, CDR1 is MDHEN and CDR2 is SYDVKM. In DNA, the CDR3 is TGTGCCAGCAGTTCCGTCGGGACCGCGCGTGGTGAGCAGTTCTTC. This codes for CASSSVGTARGEQFF.

This clonotype was detected ten times or more. The CDR3 region has the DNA TGTGCCAGCAGTGACCGGTACAATCAGCCCCAGCATTTT. Its translation is CASSDRYNQPQHF. V usage is TRBV25-1 and J usage is TRBJ1-5; D is undetermined. Germline V lookup: CDR1 MGHDK, CDR2 SYGVNS. With 3 bases removed from V and 3 bases from J, the gap between germline ends came to 6 bases. This CDR3 comprises 13 residues.

This clonotype was observed at least ten times. The chain has TRBV5-1 and TRBJ2-7; TRBD1 agrees at 10 bases. Looked up from germline, CDR1 is SGHRS and CDR2 is YFSETQ. V lost 0 bases to trimming and J lost 2 bases; unmatched junction nucleotides: 2. There are 15 residues in the CDR3. The CDR3 sequence is CASSLGGTGAYEQYF. In DNA form, the CDR3 reads TGCGCCAGCAGCTTGGGTGGGACAGGGGCCTACGAGCAGTACTTC.

The J gene is TRBJ1-1, the V gene TRBV5-4; D remains unclear. The length of the CDR3 is 13 residues. The V and J ends lost 4 bases and 3 bases respectively, with 10 bases between them. From germline, CDR1 is SGHNT and CDR2 YYREEE (reference sequence). The CDR3 loop is CASSHTTDTEAFF. CDR3 DNA sequence: TGTGCCAGCAGCCATACGACGGACACTGAAGCTTTCTTT.

The sample holds many counts of this clonotype. CDR3 protein: CSVAQGRGNYGYTF. The CDR3 DNA follows: TGCAGCGTTGCACAGGGTAGAGGGAACTATGGCTACACCTTC. The rearrangement uses TRBV29-1 and TRBJ1-2; D perhaps matches TRBD1 (6 bases). The germline gives CDR1 SQVTM, CDR2 ANQGSEA. Trimming shortened V by 4 bases and J by 2 bases, and 14 bases separated the two germline ends. The CDR3 extends over 14 amino acids. The full variable domain, rest sourced from reference TRBV29-1 and TRBJ1-2, is SAVISQKPSRDICQRGTSLTIQCQVDSQVTMMFWYRQQPGQSLTLIATANQGSEATYESGFVIDKFPISRPNLTFSTLTVSNMSPEDSSIYLCSVAQGRGNYGYTFGSGTRLTVV.

This clonotype has a count of ten or more. The J gene is TRBJ2-1, the V gene TRBV28; D uncertain. The V and J ends lost 2 bases and 4 bases respectively, with 12 bases between them. The germline gives CDR1 MDHEN, CDR2 SYDVKM. The CDR3 has 15 amino acids. The CDR3 region is CASSLGGLDYNEQFF. Written as DNA, the CDR3 is TGTGCCAGCAGTTTAGGTGGATTGGATTACAATGAGCAGTTCTTC.

The chain employs TRBV4-1 and TRBJ1-5, with D possibly TRBD1 on 6 matching bases. CDR3 size: 16 residues. The V and J ends lost 2 bases and 7 bases respectively, with 18 bases between them. Germline V gives CDR1 MGHRA, CDR2 YSYEKL. CDR3 DNA: TGCGCCAGCAGCCAATTCGCAGGGGCGCCTAGGCAGCCCCAGCATTTT. Its protein is CASSQFAGAPRQPQHF.

Concerning this clonotype itself: The CDR3 does not end in the conserved phenylalanine or tryptophan, so this is likely a read error. The rearrangement joins TRBV20-1 to TRBJ2-4, with 8 bases aligning to TRBD2. After removal of 5 bases from V and 3 bases from J, the junction contained 9 bases not matched to a gene. Germline CDR1 and CDR2: DFQATT and SNEGSKA (reference sequence). This CDR3 is 15 amino acids long. CDR3 loop: CSASTTSALKNIQYC. DNA for the CDR3: TGCAGTGCTTCGACGACTAGCGCGCTCAAAAACATTCAGTACTGC.

This clonotype was recorded many times. This chain joins TRBV2 and TRBJ2-1, with 11 bases that match TRBD2. V gave up 7 bases and J gave up 0 bases; unmatched junction bases: 11. The germline V gene encodes CDR1 SNHLY and CDR2 FYNNEI. The CDR3 contains 18 residues. CDR3 protein: CASTKVATSGGSYNEQFF. In DNA, the CDR3 is TGTGCCAGCACCAAGGTGGCCACTAGCGGGGGCTCCTACAATGAGCAGTTCTTC.

About this clonotype itself: A much more abundant neighbour one base away suggests this may be a read error. The chain has TRBV9 and TRBJ2-4; no definite D call. CDR1 is SGDLS, CDR2 YYNGEE, per germline. This CDR3 spans 12 amino acids. In nucleotides, the CDR3 is TGTGCCAGCAGCGGGCCCAAAAACATTCATTACTTC. As protein: CASSGPKNIHYF. The complete variable domain, with remaining parts taken from reference TRBV9 and TRBJ2-4, reads DSGVTQTPKHLITATGQRVTLRCSPRSGDLSVYWYQQSLDQGLQFLIQYYNGEERAKGNILERFSAQQFPDLHSELNLSSLELGDSALYFCASSGPKNIHYFGAGTRLSVL.

This clonotype was found many times. The chain combines TRBV19 with TRBJ1-5; 8 bases fit TRBD1. After removal of 10 bases from V and 3 bases from J, the junction contained 11 bases not matched to a gene. Germline CDR1 and CDR2: LNHDA and SQIVND (reference sequence). CDR3 length: 15 residues. The DNA for the CDR3 is TGTGCCACCAAAGGACAGGGCGGAGTCAATCAGCCCCAGCATTTT. Translated: CATKGQGGVNQPQHF.

This clonotype was picked up a small number of times. The genes are TRBV28 and TRBJ2-2, with 8 nucleotides matching TRBD2. CDR3 length: 21 residues. Germline loops: CDR1 MDHEN, CDR2 SYDVKM. Trimming took 6 bases from V and 5 from J; bases not matched to a gene: 26. The CDR3 sequence: CASSPLALRSTGTSLTGELFF. For the CDR3, the DNA is TGTGCCAGCAGCCCCTTGGCCCTGCGATCCACCGGGACTAGTCTGACCGGGGAGCTGTTTTTT.

In its sample, this clonotype was seen many times. This rearrangement joins TRBV7-9 to TRBJ2-3, with D uncertain. The ends were cut back, 4 bases at V and 2 bases at J, with 4 bases in the middle. CDR1 is SEHNR, CDR2 FQNEAQ, per germline (reference sequence). CDR3 length: 12 residues. CDR3 nucleotides: TGTGCCAGCAGCTCTAACACAGATACGCAGTATTTT. Residues: CASSSNTDTQYF.

This clonotype has at least ten counts. V and J are TRBV5-1 and TRBJ1-1; D is ambiguous. The ends were cut back, 0 bases at V and 3 bases at J, with 6 bases in the middle. The CDR3 spans 13 residues. Germline V gives CDR1 SGHRS, CDR2 YFSETQ. The CDR3 is CASSLAGDTEAFF. CDR3 in DNA: TGCGCCAGCAGCTTGGCCGGGGACACTGAAGCTTTCTTT.

This clonotype has a count of ten or more. V is TRBV18 and J is TRBJ2-5, with D possibly being TRBD2 (5 bases). The CDR3 sequence is 12 residues long. Trimming removed 8 bases from V and 2 bases from J, with 9 bases in between. The V gene's germline CDR1 is KGHSH and CDR2 LQKENI. This chain's CDR3 is CASSPGQETQYF. In DNA form, the CDR3 reads TGTGCCAGCAGCCCGGGACAAGAGACCCAGTACTTC.